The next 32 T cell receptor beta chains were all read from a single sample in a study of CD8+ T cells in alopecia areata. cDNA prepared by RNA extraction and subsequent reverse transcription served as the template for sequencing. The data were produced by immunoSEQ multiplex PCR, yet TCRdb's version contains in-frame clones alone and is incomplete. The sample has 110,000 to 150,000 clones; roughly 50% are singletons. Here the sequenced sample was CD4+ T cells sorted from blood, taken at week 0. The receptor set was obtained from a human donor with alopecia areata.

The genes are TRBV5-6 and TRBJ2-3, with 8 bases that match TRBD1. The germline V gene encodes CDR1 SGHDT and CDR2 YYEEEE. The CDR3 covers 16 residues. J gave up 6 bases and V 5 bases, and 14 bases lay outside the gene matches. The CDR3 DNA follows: TGTGCCAGCAGAAAAGATCGACAGGGGTATGAGGATACGCAGTATTTT. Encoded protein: CASRKDRQGYEDTQYF.

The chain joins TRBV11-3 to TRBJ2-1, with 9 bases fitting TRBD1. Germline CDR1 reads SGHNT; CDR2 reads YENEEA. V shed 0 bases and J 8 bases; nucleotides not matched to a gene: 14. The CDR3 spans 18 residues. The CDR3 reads CASSLDDRFGTGSHEQFF. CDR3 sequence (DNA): TGTGCCAGCAGCTTAGATGATCGATTCGGGACAGGGAGTCATGAGCAGTTCTTC.

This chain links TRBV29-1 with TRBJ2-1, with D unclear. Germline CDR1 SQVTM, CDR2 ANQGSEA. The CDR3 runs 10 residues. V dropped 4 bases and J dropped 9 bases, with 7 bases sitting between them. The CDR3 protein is CSVGDGEQFF. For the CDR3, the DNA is TGCAGCGTTGGGGATGGTGAGCAGTTCTTC.

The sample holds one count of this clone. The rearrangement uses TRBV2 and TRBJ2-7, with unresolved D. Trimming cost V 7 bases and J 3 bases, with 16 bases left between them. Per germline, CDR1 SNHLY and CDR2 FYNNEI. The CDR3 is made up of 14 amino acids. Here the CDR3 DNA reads TGTGCCAGCACCCAGTACACGGCGTTCTACGAGCAGTACTTC. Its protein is CASTQYTAFYEQYF.

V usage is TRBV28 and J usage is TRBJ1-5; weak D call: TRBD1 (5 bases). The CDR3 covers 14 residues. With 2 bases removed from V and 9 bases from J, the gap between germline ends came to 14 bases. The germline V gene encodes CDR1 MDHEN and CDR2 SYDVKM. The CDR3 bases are TGTGCCAGCAGTTTAGGGACGGGGAAGAGGCCCCAGCATTTT. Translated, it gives CASSLGTGKRPQHF. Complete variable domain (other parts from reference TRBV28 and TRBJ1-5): DVKVTQSSRYLVKRTGEKVFLECVQDMDHENMFWYRQDPGLGLRLIYFSYDVKMKEKGDIPEGYSVSREKKERFSLILESASTNQTSMYLCASSLGTGKRPQHFGDGTRLSIL.

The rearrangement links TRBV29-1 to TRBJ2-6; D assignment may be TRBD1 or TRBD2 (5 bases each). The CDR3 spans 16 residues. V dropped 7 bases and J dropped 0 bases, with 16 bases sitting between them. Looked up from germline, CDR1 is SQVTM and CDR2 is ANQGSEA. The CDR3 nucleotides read TGCAGCGCTAAAGGGTCGGGACGCTCTGGGGCCAACGTCCTGACTTTC. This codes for CSAKGSGRSGANVLTF.

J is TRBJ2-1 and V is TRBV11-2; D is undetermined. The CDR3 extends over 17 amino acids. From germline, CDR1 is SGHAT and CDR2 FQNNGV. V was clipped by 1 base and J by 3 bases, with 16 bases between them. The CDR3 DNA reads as TGTGCCAGCAGCTTAGTGTACCAGGCAAAACGCTACAATGAGCAGTTCTTC. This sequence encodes CASSLVYQAKRYNEQFF.

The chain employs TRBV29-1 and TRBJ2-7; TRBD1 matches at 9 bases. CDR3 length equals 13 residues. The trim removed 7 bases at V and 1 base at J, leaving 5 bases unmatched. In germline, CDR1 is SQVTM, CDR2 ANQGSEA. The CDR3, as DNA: TGCAGCGCTGGGACAGGGAGGTCCTACGAGCAGTACTTC. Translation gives CSAGTGRSYEQYF.

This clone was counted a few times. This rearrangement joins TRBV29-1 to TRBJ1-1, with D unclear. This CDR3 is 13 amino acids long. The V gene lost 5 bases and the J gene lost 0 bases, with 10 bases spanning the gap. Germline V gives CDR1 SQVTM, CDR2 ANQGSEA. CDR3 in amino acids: CSVHGRLNTEAFF. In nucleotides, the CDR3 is TGCAGCGTTCACGGCAGATTGAACACTGAAGCTTTCTTT.

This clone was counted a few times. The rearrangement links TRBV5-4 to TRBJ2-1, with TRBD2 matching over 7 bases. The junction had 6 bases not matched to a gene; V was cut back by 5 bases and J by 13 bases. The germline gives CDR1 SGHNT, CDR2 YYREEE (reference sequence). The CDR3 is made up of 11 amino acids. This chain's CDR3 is CASSNSGIQFF. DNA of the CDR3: TGTGCCAGCAGTAACAGCGGGATCCAGTTCTTC.

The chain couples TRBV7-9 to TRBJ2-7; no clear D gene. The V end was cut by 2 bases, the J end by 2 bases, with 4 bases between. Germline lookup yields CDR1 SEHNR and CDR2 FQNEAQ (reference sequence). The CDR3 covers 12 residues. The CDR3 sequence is CASSLTAYEQYF. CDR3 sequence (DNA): TGTGCCAGCAGCTTAACAGCCTACGAGCAGTACTTC.

The CDR3: CTSSQGPWAGGRDTEAFF. The CDR3 bases are TGCACCAGCAGCCAAGGTCCCTGGGCAGGGGGTCGTGACACTGAAGCTTTCTTT. J is TRBJ1-1 and V is TRBV1; the D segment call TRBD1 is taken from the table without a DNA check. TRBV1 is designated a pseudogene. The CDR3 contains 18 residues.

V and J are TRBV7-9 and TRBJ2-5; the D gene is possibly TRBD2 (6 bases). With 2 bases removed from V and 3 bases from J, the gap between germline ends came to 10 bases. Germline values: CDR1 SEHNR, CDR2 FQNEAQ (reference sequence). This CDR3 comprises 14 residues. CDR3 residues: CASSLMAGKETQYF. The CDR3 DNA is TGTGCCAGCAGCTTAATGGCGGGAAAAGAGACCCAGTACTTC.

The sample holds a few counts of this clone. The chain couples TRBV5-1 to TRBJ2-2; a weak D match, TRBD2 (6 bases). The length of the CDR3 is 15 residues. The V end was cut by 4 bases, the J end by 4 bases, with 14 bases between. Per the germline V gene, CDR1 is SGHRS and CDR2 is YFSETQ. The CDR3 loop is CASSPGGVSTGELFF. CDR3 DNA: TGCGCCAGCAGCCCCGGAGGGGTGAGCACCGGGGAGCTGTTTTTT.

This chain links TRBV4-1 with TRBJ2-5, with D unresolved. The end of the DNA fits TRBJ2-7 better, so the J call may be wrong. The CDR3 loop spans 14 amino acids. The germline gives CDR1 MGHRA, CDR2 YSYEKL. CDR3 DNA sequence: TGCGCCAGCAGCCCCGGGTGGCCTCACTACGAGCAGTACTTC. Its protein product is CASSPGWPHYEQYF.

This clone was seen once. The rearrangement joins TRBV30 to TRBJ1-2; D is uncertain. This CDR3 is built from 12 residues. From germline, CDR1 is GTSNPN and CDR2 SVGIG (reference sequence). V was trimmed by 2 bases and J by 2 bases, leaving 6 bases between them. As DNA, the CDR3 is TGTGCCTGGAGTCCCGACAACTATGGCTACACCTTC. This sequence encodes CAWSPDNYGYTF. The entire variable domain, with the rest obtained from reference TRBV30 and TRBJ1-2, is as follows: SQTIHQWPATLVQPVGSPLSLECTVEGTSNPNLYWYRQAAGRGLQLLFYSVGIGQISSEVPQNLSASRPQDRQFILSSKKLLLSDSGFYLCAWSPDNYGYTFGSGTRLTVV.

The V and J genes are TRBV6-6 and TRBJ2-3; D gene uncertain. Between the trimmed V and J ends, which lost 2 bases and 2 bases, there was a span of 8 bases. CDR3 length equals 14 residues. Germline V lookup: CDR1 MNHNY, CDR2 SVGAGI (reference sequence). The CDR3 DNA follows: TGTGCCAGCAGTTACCAGGCCCTCACAGATACGCAGTATTTT. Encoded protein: CASSYQALTDTQYF.

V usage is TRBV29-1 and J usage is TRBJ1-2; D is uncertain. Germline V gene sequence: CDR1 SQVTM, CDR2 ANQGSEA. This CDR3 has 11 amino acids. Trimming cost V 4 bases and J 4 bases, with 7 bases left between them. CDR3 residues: CSVGRSYGYTF. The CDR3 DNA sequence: TGCAGCGTTGGTCGCTCCTATGGCTACACCTTC.

CDR3 nucleotides: TGTGCCAGCGAAGGGCGGGGGCCCACAGATACGCAGTATTTT. Protein product: CASEGRGPTDTQYF. The genes are TRBV7-3 and TRBJ2-3; weak D call: TRBD2 (7 bases). The CDR3 has 14 amino acids. The germline V gene has CDR1 SGHTA and CDR2 FQGTGA. Trimming cost V 8 bases and J 2 bases, with 14 bases left between them.

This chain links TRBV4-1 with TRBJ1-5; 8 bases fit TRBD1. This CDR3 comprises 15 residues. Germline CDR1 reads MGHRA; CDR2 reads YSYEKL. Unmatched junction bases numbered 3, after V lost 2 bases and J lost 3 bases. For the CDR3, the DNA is TGCGCCAGCAGCCAACGGGGACAGGTCAATCAGCCCCAGCATTTT. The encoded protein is CASSQRGQVNQPQHF.

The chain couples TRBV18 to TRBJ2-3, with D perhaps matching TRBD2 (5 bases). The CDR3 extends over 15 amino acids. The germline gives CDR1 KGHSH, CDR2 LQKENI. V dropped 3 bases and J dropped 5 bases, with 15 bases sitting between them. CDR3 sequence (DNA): TGTGCCAGCTCACCTAAGGAGGCCAACCGAGATACGCAGTATTTT. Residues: CASSPKEANRDTQYF.

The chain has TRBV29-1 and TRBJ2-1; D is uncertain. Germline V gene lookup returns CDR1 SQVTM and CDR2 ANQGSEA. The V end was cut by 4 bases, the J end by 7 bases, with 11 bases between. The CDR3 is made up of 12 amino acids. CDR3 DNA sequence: TGCAGCGTTGGTAGGGCCGGGAATGAGCAGTTCTTC. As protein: CSVGRAGNEQFF.

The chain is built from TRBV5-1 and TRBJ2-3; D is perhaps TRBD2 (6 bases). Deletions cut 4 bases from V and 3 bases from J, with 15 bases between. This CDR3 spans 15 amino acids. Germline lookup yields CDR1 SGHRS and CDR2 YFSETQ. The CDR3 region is CASSPLDSGTDTQYF. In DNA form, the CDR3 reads TGCGCCAGCAGCCCACTCGATAGCGGTACAGATACGCAGTATTTT.

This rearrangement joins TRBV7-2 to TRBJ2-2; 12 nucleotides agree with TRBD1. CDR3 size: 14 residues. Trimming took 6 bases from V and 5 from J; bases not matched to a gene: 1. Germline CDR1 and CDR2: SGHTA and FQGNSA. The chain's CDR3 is CASRGQGATGELFF. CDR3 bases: TGTGCCAGCAGGGGACAGGGGGCGACCGGGGAGCTGTTTTTT.

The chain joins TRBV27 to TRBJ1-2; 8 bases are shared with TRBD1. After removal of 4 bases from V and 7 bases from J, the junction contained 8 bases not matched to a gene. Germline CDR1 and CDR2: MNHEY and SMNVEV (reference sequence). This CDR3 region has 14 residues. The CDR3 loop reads CASSSSGTGRGYTF. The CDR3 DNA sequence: TGTGCCAGCAGTTCCTCCGGGACAGGTCGTGGCTACACCTTC.

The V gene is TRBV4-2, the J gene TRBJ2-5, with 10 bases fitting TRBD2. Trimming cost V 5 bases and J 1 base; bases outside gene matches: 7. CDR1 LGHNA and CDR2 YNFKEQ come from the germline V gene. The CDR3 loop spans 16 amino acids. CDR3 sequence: CASSSPAGGPQETQYF. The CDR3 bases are TGTGCCAGCAGCTCCCCAGCGGGGGGGCCCCAAGAGACCCAGTACTTC.

The CDR3 coding sequence is TGTGCCAGCGAAATGGGAGAGACCCAGTACTTC. Its protein product is CASEMGETQYF. The rearrangement uses TRBV7-2 and TRBJ2-5; D uncertain. V lost 8 bases and J 4 bases, leaving 8 bases between the germline ends. Per the germline V gene, CDR1 is SGHTA and CDR2 is FQGNSA. The CDR3 spans 11 residues.

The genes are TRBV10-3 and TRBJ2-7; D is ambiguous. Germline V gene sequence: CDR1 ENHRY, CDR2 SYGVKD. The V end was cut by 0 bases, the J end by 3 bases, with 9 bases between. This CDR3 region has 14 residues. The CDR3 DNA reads TGTGCCATCAGTGAGTCGACTGGATACTACGAGCAGTACTTC. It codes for CAISESTGYYEQYF.

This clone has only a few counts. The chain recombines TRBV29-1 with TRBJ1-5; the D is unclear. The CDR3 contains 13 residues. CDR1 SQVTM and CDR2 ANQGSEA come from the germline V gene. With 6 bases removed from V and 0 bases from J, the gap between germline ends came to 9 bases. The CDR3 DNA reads TGCAGCGTAACCGAAAATAGCAATCAGCCCCAGCATTTT. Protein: CSVTENSNQPQHF.

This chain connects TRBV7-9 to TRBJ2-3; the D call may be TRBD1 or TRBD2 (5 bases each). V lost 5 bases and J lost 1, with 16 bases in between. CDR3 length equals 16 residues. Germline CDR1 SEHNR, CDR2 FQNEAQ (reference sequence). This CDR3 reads CASSQYRDGRTDTQYF. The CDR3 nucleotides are TGTGCCAGCAGCCAATACCGGGACGGTCGCACAGATACGCAGTATTTT.

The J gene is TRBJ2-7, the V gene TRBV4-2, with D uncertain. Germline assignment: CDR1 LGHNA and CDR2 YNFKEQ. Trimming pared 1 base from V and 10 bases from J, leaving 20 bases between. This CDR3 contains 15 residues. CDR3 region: CASSQVGTVSSPQYF. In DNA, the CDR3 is TGTGCCAGCAGCCAAGTGGGTACAGTTTCGTCTCCCCAGTACTTC.

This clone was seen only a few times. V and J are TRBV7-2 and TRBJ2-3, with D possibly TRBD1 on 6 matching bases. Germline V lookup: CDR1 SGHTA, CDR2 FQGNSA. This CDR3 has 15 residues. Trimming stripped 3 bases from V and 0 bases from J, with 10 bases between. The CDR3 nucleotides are TGTGCCAGCAGCTTTAACAGGGATAGCACAGATACGCAGTATTTT. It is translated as CASSFNRDSTDTQYF.